This T cell receptor beta chain was sequenced during a study of T cells in Graves' hyperthyroidism and ophthalmopathy. RNA transcripts served as the template for amplifying TCR beta CDR3 regions. The HTBI primer set served for first-round RT-PCR of the TCR CDR3. MiXCR was run by TCRdb on the multiplex PCR reads, yielding one entry per CDR3 protein. The sample consists of 350,000 to 450,000 distinct CDR3 sequences, roughly 14% of them appearing once. Every diagnosis used clinical symptoms, serum thyroxine and TRAb, thyroid ultrasound and orbital computed tomography. Whole-study findings and limits: Blood held most thyroid clonotypes expanded above 0.001 frequency.

CDR3 length equals 14 residues. Germline CDR1 is LNHDA and CDR2 is SQIVND (reference sequence). V lost 5 bases and J lost 0, with 9 bases in between. This clonotype was counted only a few times. Its antigen is still unknown. Sequenced input: blood. The rearrangement uses TRBV19 and TRBJ2-3; unclear D gene. This receptor was taken from a woman in her sixties with Graves' hyperthyroidism. The CDR3 here is CASSQIASTDTQYF. CDR3 nucleotide sequence: TGTGCCAGTAGTCAGATCGCTAGCACAGATACGCAGTATTTT.